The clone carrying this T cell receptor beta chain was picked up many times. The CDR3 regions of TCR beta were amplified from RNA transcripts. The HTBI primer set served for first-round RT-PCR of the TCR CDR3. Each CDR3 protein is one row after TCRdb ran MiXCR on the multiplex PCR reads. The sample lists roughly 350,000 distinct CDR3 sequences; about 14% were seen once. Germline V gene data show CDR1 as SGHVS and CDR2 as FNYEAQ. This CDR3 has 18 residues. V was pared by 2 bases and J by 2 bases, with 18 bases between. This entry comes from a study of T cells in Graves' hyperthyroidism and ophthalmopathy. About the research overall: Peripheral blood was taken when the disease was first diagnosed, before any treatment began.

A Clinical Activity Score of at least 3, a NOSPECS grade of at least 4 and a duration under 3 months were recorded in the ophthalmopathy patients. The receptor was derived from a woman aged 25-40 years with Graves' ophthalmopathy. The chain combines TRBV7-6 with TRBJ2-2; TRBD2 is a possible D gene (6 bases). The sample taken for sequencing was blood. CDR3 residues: CASSLRWFPGDNTGELFF. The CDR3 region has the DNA TGTGCCAGCAGCTTACGTTGGTTTCCGGGGGACAACACCGGGGAGCTGTTTTTT.